The rows below give T cell receptor beta chains drawn from one sample of a study of T-cell memory formation after mild COVID-19. TCRdb fed the 5' RACE reads into MiXCR, producing one record per CDR3 protein. The sample has some 86,000 distinct CDR3 sequences; roughly 25% are singletons. The sequenced sample consisted of PBMCs or a T cell subset sorted from them (not recorded which). These receptors originate from a man aged 18 to 30 who had mild COVID-19 (a few samples of this study predate the infection). Cell type and time point are not known. CDR3s include the opening cysteine and the closing phenylalanine or tryptophan. The D gene is left open where the match is weak. Clone size is stated in some rows and not others, as once, few, many or a class when expanded.

TGTGCTAGCAGCTCCCGCCCGGGGGGAAGCGAGCAGTTCTTC CASSSRPGGSEQFF TRBV7-7 14 few TRBJ2-1 TRBD2
TGTGCCAGCAGCCCTTATCCTGACACTGAAGCTTTCTTT CASSPYPDTEAFF TRBV7-3 13 . TRBJ1-1 .
TGTGCCAGCAGTGAATCCACAGGGGGCGGAGATCAGCCCCAGCATTTT CASSESTGGGDQPQHF TRBV25-1 16 . TRBJ1-5 TRBD1
TGTGCCAGCAGCCACGACAGTGAGGAGACCCAGTACTTC CASSHDSEETQYF TRBV7-9 13 few TRBJ2-5 .
TGTGCCAGCAGCCCACCGGAGGGGAATAACTATGGCTACACCTTC CASSPPEGNNYGYTF TRBV21-1 15 . TRBJ1-2 .
TGTGCCAGCAGTTCAAGGGGGGCGAAGCCCCAGCATTTT CASSSRGAKPQHF TRBV12-3/TRBV12-4 13 . TRBJ1-5 .
TGTGCCACCAGCAGAGGGGACAGGGGAGGGAATGAGCAGTTCTTC CATSRGDRGGNEQFF TRBV15 15 few TRBJ2-1 TRBD1
TGTGCCAGCAGCCAAGCCAACTATGAGCAGTTCTTC CASSQANYEQFF TRBV14 12 many TRBJ2-1 .
TGTGCCAGCAGGGGGACAGCCCAAGAGACCCAGTACTTC CASRGTAQETQYF TRBV6-6 13 . TRBJ2-5 TRBD1
TGTGCCAGCAGTGAAATAGTCGCCCTTCAGTACTTC CASSEIVALQYF TRBV6-1 12 few TRBJ2-4 .
TGTGCCAGCAGCTTGCTCGGGTCGGAGCAGTTCTTC CASSLLGSEQFF TRBV5-5 12 few TRBJ2-1 .
TGCGCCAGCAGCCTAACACAGGGAGTAGGGTCACCCCTCCACTTT CASSLTQGVGSPLHF TRBV4-3 15 few TRBJ1-6 .
TGTGCCAGCAGAAACCCAAAGTGGGAGACCCAGTACTTC CASRNPKWETQYF TRBV12-3/TRBV12-4 13 many TRBJ2-5 .
TGCAGCGCAGAGACAAACTACAATGAGCAGTTCTTC CSAETNYNEQFF TRBV29-1 12 few TRBJ2-1 .
TGTGCCAGCAGCTTGGGCACCGGGACTGGGCTATACTTC CASSLGTGTGLYF TRBV7-6 13 . TRBJ2-7 .
TGTGCCAGCAGCAGAACAGGGCCGCAAGAGACCCAGTACTTC CASSRTGPQETQYF TRBV27 14 . TRBJ2-5 .
TGTGCCAGCAGCCCCGCGCAACTATTGGCTTTGACAGGGGGAACAACTAATGAAAAACTGTTTTTT CASSPAQLLALTGGTTNEKLFF TRBV4-2 22 few TRBJ1-4 TRBD1
TGCAGTGCCGGGACAGGACCGAAACCTGGAAACACCATATATTTT CSAGTGPKPGNTIYF TRBV20-1 15 . TRBJ1-3 TRBD1
TGTGCCATCGGCGGCGGGATGCGGGGGAGCACAGATACGCAGTATTTT CAIGGGMRGSTDTQYF TRBV7-2 16 few TRBJ2-3 TRBD2
TGTGCCAGCAGCCAAGAGGGACATATCGGCGTTGGTGAGCAGTACTTC CASSQEGHIGVGEQYF TRBV3-1 16 few TRBJ2-7 .
TGCGCCAGCAGCCTCGAACGGACAGGGTGGGAGACCCAGTACTTC CASSLERTGWETQYF TRBV4-3 15 . TRBJ2-5 TRBD1
TGTGCCAGCAGCTTAGCCCGTCACATTCAGTACTTC CASSLARHIQYF TRBV7-8 12 few TRBJ2-4 .
TGCGCAGCTAGAGAGTTCACTTACGGCAGGGAGCACTATGGCTACACCTTC CAAREFTYGREHYGYTF TRBV20-1 17 few TRBJ1-2 .
TGTGCCAGCAGCACATACAGGGCGAATGAGCAGTTCTTC CASSTYRANEQFF TRBV7-3 13 few TRBJ2-1 .
TGCGCCAGCAGCGCAGGCACAGGCTATGGCTACACCTTC CASSAGTGYGYTF TRBV4-3 13 . TRBJ1-2 .
TGTGCCAGCTGCCAGGGGGCGGCGGACACTGAAGCTTTCTTT CASCQGAADTEAFF TRBV27 14 once TRBJ1-1 TRBD1
TGTGCCAGCAGCCAAGACGTCTATGGCTACACCTTC CASSQDVYGYTF TRBV6-2/TRBV6-3 12 . TRBJ1-2 .
TGTGCCAGCAGAACCTTTACAGGGGGCGATACAGATACGCAGTATTTT CASRTFTGGDTDTQYF TRBV7-9 16 . TRBJ2-3 TRBD1
TGCAGTGCTAGAGACCGGGACCTAGGTCGCTATGGCTACACCTTC CSARDRDLGRYGYTF TRBV20-1 15 . TRBJ1-2 .
TGCGCCAGCAGCACCGGACTAGCGGCCACAGATACGCAGTATTTT CASSTGLAATDTQYF TRBV5-1 15 . TRBJ2-3 TRBD2
TGTGCCAGCAGCCCAAGGGACACTGAAGCTTTCTTT CASSPRDTEAFF TRBV5-4 12 . TRBJ1-1 .
TGTGCCAGCAGCCAAGATCGGTTGGGCAGGGTCTTCAGAAATGAGCAGTTCTTC CASSQDRLGRVFRNEQFF TRBV3-1 18 . TRBJ2-1 .
TGTGCCAGCAGCAAGGACACACCCAATGAGCAGTTCTTC CASSKDTPNEQFF TRBV7-2 13 few TRBJ2-1 .
TGCAGTGCTAGAGATGGGGCGGGGGGGCCCCAAGAGACCCAGTACTTC CSARDGAGGPQETQYF TRBV20-1 16 . TRBJ2-5 TRBD2
TGTGCCAGCAGCCTGTCGCTAGCGGGGTTTGATACGCAGTATTTT CASSLSLAGFDTQYF TRBV7-9 15 . TRBJ2-3 TRBD2
TGCAGCGTTGGCCAGAACTCCTACGAGCAGTACTTC CSVGQNSYEQYF TRBV29-1 12 . TRBJ2-7 .
TGTGCCAGCACCCGTCCGGGACAGGTCAATGAGCAGTTCTTC CASTRPGQVNEQFF TRBV7-2 14 once TRBJ2-1 TRBD1
TGTGCCAGCAGTCCCTGGGACAGCGCTAGCACAGATACGCAGTATTTT CASSPWDSASTDTQYF TRBV6-5 16 . TRBJ2-3 TRBD1
TGTGCCAGCAGCGTACTCCTAGCTGGGGCAGATACGCAGTATTTT CASSVLLAGADTQYF TRBV9 15 . TRBJ2-3 .
TGTGCCAGCAGCTTACAGCCGGGGACCAAAAACATTCAGTACTTC CASSLQPGTKNIQYF TRBV7-2 15 . TRBJ2-4 .
TGCGCCAGCAGCCAAGATTTTGGGGCCCAGTACTTC CASSQDFGAQYF TRBV4-3 12 few TRBJ2-5 .
TGTGCCAGCAGCTTCGGAGGGTATGGCTACACCTTC CASSFGGYGYTF TRBV7-9 12 few TRBJ1-2 .
TGTGCCAGCGGTACACCCGGGACAGACAACACTGAAGCTTTCTTT CASGTPGTDNTEAFF TRBV27 15 . TRBJ1-1 TRBD1
TGCAGCGTTGACCGCACCGGGGAGACCCAGTACTTC CSVDRTGETQYF TRBV29-1 12 . TRBJ2-5 .
TGTGCCAGCAGTTACGGACTTGGACGGAGGAACACTGAAGCTTTCTTT CASSYGLGRRNTEAFF TRBV6-2/TRBV6-3 16 few TRBJ1-1 .
TGTGCCAGCAGCCCCCAGGGCCCCGGCACAGATACGCAGTATTTT CASSPQGPGTDTQYF TRBV12-3/TRBV12-4 15 few TRBJ2-3 .
TGTGCCATCAGTGACGACAGGGGGGGATCACCCCTCCACTTT CAISDDRGGSPLHF TRBV10-3 14 few TRBJ1-6 TRBD1
TGTGCCAGCAGCCAAGAATCCTACGAGCAGTACTTC CASSQESYEQYF TRBV4-2 12 . TRBJ2-7 .
TGTGCCAGCAGCCTCACCAATCAGCCCCAGCATTTT CASSLTNQPQHF TRBV7-9 12 few TRBJ1-5 .
TGTGCCTGGAGGAACGGGGGTGGGGAGCTGTTTTTT CAWRNGGGELFF TRBV30 12 many TRBJ2-2 .
TGTGCCAGCAGCTTCCAGACCGGCGTCGGGTCACCCCTCCACTTT CASSFQTGVGSPLHF TRBV5-5 15 . TRBJ1-6 .
TGTGCCAGCAGAGATAACAGGGTTAACTATGGCTACACCTTC CASRDNRVNYGYTF TRBV6-5 14 few TRBJ1-2 .
TGCAGTGCTAGCCCTGTTTCTGGGGCCAACGTCCTGACTTTC CSASPVSGANVLTF TRBV20-1 14 . TRBJ2-6 .
TGTGCCAGCAGCCTGGGCCCCTTAGGGGGAGACACTGAAGCTTTCTTT CASSLGPLGGDTEAFF TRBV3-1 16 . TRBJ1-1 .
TGCAGTGCTAGAACCCGGGGGAACACTGAAGCTTTCTTT CSARTRGNTEAFF TRBV20-1 13 . TRBJ1-1 .
TGTGCCACCAGTGATGGGACAGGCTTGAATGAGCAGTTCTTC CATSDGTGLNEQFF TRBV24-1 14 few TRBJ2-1 TRBD1
TGTGCCAGCAGTTACTCACGCGGCGGGGTAGATGGCTACACCTTC CASSYSRGGVDGYTF TRBV6-5 15 . TRBJ1-2 .
TGTGCCAGCAGCTTAGAGAGGGGCACTGAAGCTTTCTTT CASSLERGTEAFF TRBV7-7 13 few TRBJ1-1 .
TGTGCCAGCTCCCCCAGGTCGATCGACCAAGAGACCCAGTACTTC CASSPRSIDQETQYF TRBV28 15 . TRBJ2-5 .
TGTGCCAGCAGCGTTGGAATAGCGGAGCAGTTCTTC CASSVGIAEQFF TRBV9 12 . TRBJ2-1 .